The 27 T cell receptor beta chains in this list originate from one sample, sequenced in a study of blood T cells in healthy people across ages. A second PCR, run for roughly 7 to 12 cycles, used a sample-barcoded 5' primer plus a J-beta primer mix. TCRdb re-analysed the 5' RACE reads in MiXCR, keeping a single row per CDR3 protein. The table lists approximately 940,000 distinct CDR3 sequences, around 48% of them singletons, with 10% to 15% in the top ten. The specimen was blood. The receptors shown here come from a man aged 25-45 years in good health.

The chain joins TRBV7-3 to TRBJ2-2, with 11 positions matching TRBD2. The V gene's germline CDR1 is SGHTA and CDR2 FQGTGA. V lost 5 bases and J lost 7; bases outside the gene matches: 6. This CDR3 contains 15 residues. The CDR3 sequence: CASSAGTSGVGELFF. The DNA of the CDR3 is TGTGCCAGCAGCGCCGGGACTAGCGGCGTCGGGGAGCTGTTTTTT.

The chain combines TRBV20-1 with TRBJ2-1; D is possibly TRBD2 (5 bases). Germline CDR1 reads DFQATT; CDR2 reads SNEGSKA (reference sequence). The CDR3 contains 17 residues. Trimming stripped 1 base from V and 0 bases from J, with 16 bases between. CDR3: CSARVGRAVSSYNEQFF. The CDR3 nucleotides read TGCAGTGCTAGAGTTGGGCGGGCCGTGAGCTCCTACAATGAGCAGTTCTTC.

This clonotype has only a few counts. The chain links TRBV6-1 to TRBJ2-3; the match to TRBD2 covers 11 bases. The CDR3 is 18 residues long. CDR1 MNHNS and CDR2 SASEGT come from the germline V gene. The junction had 11 bases not matched to a gene; V was cut back by 6 bases and J by 0 bases. CDR3 in amino acids: CASRSRGTSGSSTDTQYF. CDR3 in DNA: TGTGCCAGCAGGTCCAGGGGGACTAGCGGATCTAGCACAGATACGCAGTATTTT.

The CDR3 DNA is TGTGCCAGCAGCCCCACCGGGACAGGGTTCTACACCTTC. Protein: CASSPTGTGFYTF. The chain has TRBV5-6 and TRBJ1-2; TRBD1 aligns across 9 bases. V dropped 4 bases and J dropped 10; count of bases not matched to a gene: 8. The CDR3 covers 13 residues. Germline V lookup: CDR1 SGHDT, CDR2 YYEEEE. Full variable domain (remainder filled in from reference TRBV5-6 and TRBJ1-2): DAGVTQSPTHLIKTRGQQVTLRCSPKSGHDTVSWYQQALGQGPQFIFQYYEEEERQRGNFPDRFSGHQFPNYSSELNVNALLLGDSALYLCASSPTGTGFYTFGSGTRLTVV.

V and J are TRBV20-1 and TRBJ2-7; 11 bases map to TRBD2. The germline V gene encodes CDR1 DFQATT and CDR2 SNEGSKA (reference sequence). The CDR3 runs 14 residues. J gave up 5 bases and V 1 base, and 4 bases lay outside the gene matches. CDR3 sequence (DNA): TGCAGTGCTAGAGCTAGCGGGGGGATTCACGAGCAGTACTTC. It yields the protein CSARASGGIHEQYF.

This clonotype was seen only a few times. The V gene is TRBV9, the J gene TRBJ2-7; TRBD2 might be the D (5 bases). The V end was cut by 0 bases, the J end by 5 bases, with 12 bases between. The germline gives CDR1 SGDLS, CDR2 YYNGEE. This CDR3 spans 14 amino acids. CDR3 in DNA: TGTGCCAGCAGCGTAGAAGCGGCGGTCAACGAGCAGTACTTC. It is translated as CASSVEAAVNEQYF.

This clonotype was picked up a small number of times. V gene TRBV11-2 combines with J gene TRBJ1-5; D perhaps matches TRBD1 (5 bases). Trimming took 1 base from V and 7 from J, leaving 14 bases between them. This CDR3 region has 15 residues. From germline, CDR1 is SGHAT and CDR2 FQNNGV. The chain's CDR3 is CASSLGYGREQPQHF. CDR3 DNA: TGTGCCAGCAGCTTAGGTTACGGCAGGGAGCAGCCCCAGCATTTT.

A few counts support this clonotype. The chain carries TRBV4-3 and TRBJ1-4; D unresolved. Deletions cut 4 bases from V and 5 bases from J, with 11 bases between. Germline V gene data show CDR1 as LGHNA and CDR2 as YSLEER. The CDR3 extends over 14 amino acids. DNA of the CDR3: TGCGCCAGCAGCCTTAGGACGAGGAATGAAAAACTGTTTTTT. As protein: CASSLRTRNEKLFF.

This clonotype was found many times. The rearrangement links TRBV20-1 to TRBJ2-1; no firm D call. Germline CDR1 is DFQATT and CDR2 is SNEGSKA (reference sequence). Between the trimmed V and J ends, which lost 6 bases and 5 bases, there was a span of 20 bases. The CDR3 runs 15 residues. The CDR3 DNA is TGCAGTGCCATAACCAGTGTCGGAATCCACAATGAGCAGTTCTTC. Residues: CSAITSVGIHNEQFF.

The chain employs TRBV20-1 and TRBJ1-2, with D perhaps TRBD1 (5 bases). V was trimmed by 4 bases and J by 8 bases, leaving 14 bases between them. Germline V gene sequence: CDR1 DFQATT, CDR2 SNEGSKA (reference sequence). The CDR3 covers 12 residues. CDR3 sequence: CSAMDGQIGYTF. CDR3 sequence (DNA): TGCAGTGCTATGGACGGACAAATAGGCTACACCTTC.

This clonotype appeared once. The chain joins TRBV5-1 to TRBJ2-5; the match to TRBD2 covers 12 bases. The CDR3 totals 17 residues. Germline V CDR1 and CDR2: SGHRS, YFSETQ. V was pared by 3 bases and J by 1 base, with 7 bases of the junction left unmatched. The CDR3: CASSSLAGGFLQETQYF. CDR3 sequence (DNA): TGCGCCAGCAGCTCCCTAGCGGGGGGGTTTCTCCAAGAGACCCAGTACTTC. Together with reference TRBV5-1 and TRBJ2-5, the CDR3 gives the full variable domain: KAGVTQTPRYLIKTRGQQVTLSCSPISGHRSVSWYQQTPGQGLQFLFEYFSETQRNKGNFPGRFSGRQFSNSRSEMNVSTLELGDSALYLCASSSLAGGFLQETQYFGPGTRLLVL.

The V gene is TRBV4-1, the J gene TRBJ2-5; 7 bases agree with TRBD2. Germline CDR1 and CDR2: MGHRA and YSYEKL. V was pared by 3 bases and J by 2 bases, with 3 bases of the junction left unmatched. The CDR3 contains 14 residues. CDR3 in DNA: TGCGCCAGCAGCCAGGCTAGCGGACAAGAGACCCAGTACTTC. Translating gives CASSQASGQETQYF.

V gene TRBV13 combines with J gene TRBJ1-1; perhaps TRBD1 as D (5 bases). V was shortened by 3 bases and J by 1 base, with 9 bases between the two germline ends. Germline V gene lookup returns CDR1 PRHDT and CDR2 FYEKMQ (reference sequence). This CDR3 is built from 14 residues. CDR3 sequence: CASSFGAQNTEAFF. In DNA, the CDR3 is TGTGCCAGCAGCTTTGGGGCCCAGAACACTGAAGCTTTCTTT.

V and J are TRBV6-2 or TRBV6-3 and TRBJ2-2, with 10 nucleotides matching TRBD1. V lost 2 bases, J lost 4 bases, and 7 bases stayed unmatched. Looked up from germline, CDR1 is MNHEY and CDR2 is SVGEGT. The CDR3 has 17 residues. The CDR3 sequence: CASSYVLRQGATGELFF. DNA of the CDR3: TGTGCCAGCAGTTACGTCTTACGACAGGGGGCCACCGGGGAGCTGTTTTTT.

The chain employs TRBV6-6 and TRBJ2-2; 10 positions agree with TRBD1. Germline values: CDR1 MNHNY, CDR2 SVGAGI (reference sequence). With V trimmed by 10 bases and J by 4 bases, 12 bases remained unmatched. This CDR3 contains 16 residues. CDR3 region: CATTFPGQGLTGELFF. In DNA, the CDR3 is TGTGCCACCACATTTCCGGGACAGGGGCTCACCGGGGAGCTGTTTTTT.

V usage is TRBV7-2 and J usage is TRBJ2-5; 9 bases are a match to TRBD1. The CDR3 runs 15 residues. The junction had 4 bases not matched to a gene; V was cut back by 1 base and J by 4 bases. Germline V CDR1 and CDR2: SGHTA, FQGNSA. CDR3 nucleotides: TGTGCCAGCAGCTTAGGGACAGGGGCTTCAGAGACCCAGTACTTC. It specifies CASSLGTGASETQYF. Full variable domain (outside the CDR3, taken from reference TRBV7-2 and TRBJ2-5): GAGVSQSPSNKVTEKGKDVELRCDPISGHTALYWYRQSLGQGLEFLIYFQGNSAPDKSGLPSDRFSAERTGGSVSTLTIQRTQQEDSAVYLCASSLGTGASETQYFGPGTRLLVL.

CDR3 nucleotide sequence: TGTGCCAGCAGCACGCTAGCGGGGGATGAGCAGTACTTC. It specifies CASSTLAGDEQYF. The V and J genes are TRBV6-4 and TRBJ2-5; 10 positions match TRBD2. Looked up from germline, CDR1 is MRHNA and CDR2 is SNTAGT. Losses at the gene ends were 6 bases for V and 11 bases for J; bases not matched to a gene: 9. The CDR3 extends over 13 amino acids.

This clonotype was counted a few times. The V gene is TRBV7-2, the J gene TRBJ2-6, with 7 nucleotides matching TRBD1. The V gene end was trimmed by 1 base and the J gene end by 0 bases; junction bases not matched to a gene: 6. Germline-derived CDR1 and CDR2 are SGHTA and FQGNSA. The CDR3 covers 18 residues. DNA for the CDR3: TGTGCCAGCAGCTTAGGCCAGGGGGTTATCTCTGGGGCCAACGTCCTGACTTTC. Translating gives CASSLGQGVISGANVLTF. Drawing the rest from reference TRBV7-2 and TRBJ2-6, the complete variable domain is GAGVSQSPSNKVTEKGKDVELRCDPISGHTALYWYRQSLGQGLEFLIYFQGNSAPDKSGLPSDRFSAERTGGSVSTLTIQRTQQEDSAVYLCASSLGQGVISGANVLTFGAGSRLTVL.

The table lists this clonotype with a count of one. The chain has TRBV9 and TRBJ1-6, with a tentative D call TRBD1 (6 bases). CDR3 size: 14 residues. The germline V gene encodes CDR1 SGDLS and CDR2 YYNGEE. Trimming took 3 bases from V and 6 from J, leaving 10 bases between them. The CDR3 coding sequence is TGTGCCAGCAGCGCGGACAGTAGTAATTCACCCCTCCACTTT. Its translation is CASSADSSNSPLHF.

The V call is TRBV29-1, the J call TRBJ1-1; the D gene is possibly TRBD1 (6 bases). Trimming shortened V by 7 bases and J by 4 bases, and 13 bases separated the two germline ends. The CDR3 covers 12 residues. The germline gives CDR1 SQVTM, CDR2 ANQGSEA. The CDR3 bases are TGCAGCGGGGAAACAGGGACCACTGAAGCTTTCTTT. This gives the protein CSGETGTTEAFF. Full variable domain (outside the CDR3, taken from reference TRBV29-1 and TRBJ1-1): SAVISQKPSRDICQRGTSLTIQCQVDSQVTMMFWYRQQPGQSLTLIATANQGSEATYESGFVIDKFPISRPNLTFSTLTVSNMSPEDSSIYLCSGETGTTEAFFGQGTRLTVV.

The CDR3 region is CASSVDGRIETQYF. The CDR3 coding sequence is TGTGCCAGCAGCGTAGACGGTAGGATTGAGACCCAGTACTTC. The genes are TRBV9 and TRBJ2-5; D unclear. Germline V gene sequence: CDR1 SGDLS, CDR2 YYNGEE. The germline V and J ends were trimmed by 0 bases and 5 bases, with 11 bases remaining between them. The CDR3 is 14 amino acids. The whole variable domain, filled in from reference TRBV9 and TRBJ2-5, reads DSGVTQTPKHLITATGQRVTLRCSPRSGDLSVYWYQQSLDQGLQFLIQYYNGEERAKGNILERFSAQQFPDLHSELNLSSLELGDSALYFCASSVDGRIETQYFGPGTRLLVL.

The CDR3 sequence: CASSPPVGPNTDTQYF. For the CDR3, the DNA is TGTGCCAGCAGCCCCCCAGTCGGACCCAACACAGATACGCAGTATTTT. V usage is TRBV11-3 and J usage is TRBJ2-3; D unclear. This CDR3 has 16 residues. Germline V CDR1 and CDR2: SGHNT, YENEEA. V was cut by 5 bases and J by 2 bases, with 17 bases left in between.

The V and J genes are TRBV29-1 and TRBJ2-5; D gene ambiguous. CDR3 length: 13 amino acids. In germline, CDR1 is SQVTM, CDR2 ANQGSEA. V was cut by 4 bases and J by 11 bases, with 20 bases left in between. The CDR3 DNA reads as TGCAGCGTTGTTCGCGTGGGGTACAATGAGCAGTACTTC. Its protein is CSVVRVGYNEQYF. The full variable domain, completed using reference TRBV29-1 and TRBJ2-5, is SAVISQKPSRDICQRGTSLTIQCQVDSQVTMMFWYRQQPGQSLTLIATANQGSEATYESGFVIDKFPISRPNLTFSTLTVSNMSPEDSSIYLCSVVRVGYNEQYFGPGTRLLVL.

The chain joins TRBV10-3 to TRBJ2-3, with TRBD2 as a possible D gene (5 bases). Looked up from germline, CDR1 is ENHRY and CDR2 is SYGVKD. The V and J ends lost 0 bases and 2 bases respectively, with 12 bases between them. This CDR3 contains 16 residues. The CDR3 region is CAISESEASPTDTQYF. CDR3 nucleotides: TGTGCCATCAGTGAGTCGGAGGCAAGCCCCACAGATACGCAGTATTTT.

This clonotype has only a few counts. The CDR3 DNA reads as TGCAGTGCTAGAGATACCAGCGGGGGGGCCTACGAGCAGTACTTC. This translates into CSARDTSGGAYEQYF. V usage is TRBV20-1 and J usage is TRBJ2-7; TRBD2 matches 10 bases. Germline V gene lookup returns CDR1 DFQATT and CDR2 SNEGSKA (reference sequence). V lost 0 bases and J lost 2; bases outside the gene matches: 4. This CDR3 has 15 amino acids.

V gene TRBV29-1 combines with J gene TRBJ2-7, with D unclear. The length of the CDR3 is 14 residues. The V gene lost 2 bases and the J gene lost 2 bases, with 13 bases spanning the gap. In germline, CDR1 is SQVTM, CDR2 ANQGSEA. The CDR3 loop is CSVESPPPTYEQYF. The CDR3 nucleotides are TGCAGCGTTGAATCTCCCCCGCCTACCTACGAGCAGTACTTC.

The chain has TRBV6-7 and TRBJ1-2, with D tentatively TRBD1 (6 bases). TRBV6-7 is designated an ORF whose function remains uncertain. V lost 4 bases, J lost 3 bases, and 15 bases lay in between. The CDR3 length is 15 residues. CDR3 DNA sequence: TGTGCCAGCAGTTTCGATGCAGGGGTCTACTATGGCTACACCTTC. Translation gives CASSFDAGVYYGYTF.